This T cell receptor (beta chain) was identified during a study of cytomegalovirus exposure and HLA in healthy donors. Overall study results and limits: Later findings reportedly placed an Asian-associated ancestry cluster below the 666-donor mean for N-insertions.

PCR amplification relied on 60 Vbeta primers (plus 13 Jbeta primers). Original data processing: Per a later analysis, the number of unique TCR beta chains was roughly 87 million, of which roughly 10 million were shared. Libraries were prepared by immunoSEQ multiplex PCR; TCRdb keeps only in-frame clonotypes and omits some of them. V, J and clone size are taken as reported in that table, and D and trimming were inferred from the DNA itself. The sample contains roughly 200,000 clones, about four fifths of which appear only once. The CDR3 consists of 13 residues. The V gene's germline CDR1 is MDHEN and CDR2 SYDVKM. Trimming cost V 6 bases and J 4 bases, with 9 bases left between them. About this clone: Its antigen is still unknown.

The clonotype was recovered from a man between 40 and 49 years old in good health and CMV-seropositive. Source material: PBMCs. The genes are TRBV28 and TRBJ1-4; D gene ambiguous. CDR3 residues: CASRSGINEKLFF. CDR3 sequence (DNA): TGTGCCAGCAGATCGGGAATTAATGAAAAACTGTTTTTT.